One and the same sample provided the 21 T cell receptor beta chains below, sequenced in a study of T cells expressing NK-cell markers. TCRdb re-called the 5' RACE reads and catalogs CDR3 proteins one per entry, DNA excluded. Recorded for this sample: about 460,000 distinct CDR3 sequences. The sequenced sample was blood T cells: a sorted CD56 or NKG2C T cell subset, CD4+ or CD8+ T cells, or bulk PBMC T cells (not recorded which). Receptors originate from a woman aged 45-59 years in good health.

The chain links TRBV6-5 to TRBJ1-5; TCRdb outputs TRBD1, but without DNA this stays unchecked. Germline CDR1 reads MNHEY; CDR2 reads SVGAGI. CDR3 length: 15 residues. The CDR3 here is CASSVSRQGNQPQHF.

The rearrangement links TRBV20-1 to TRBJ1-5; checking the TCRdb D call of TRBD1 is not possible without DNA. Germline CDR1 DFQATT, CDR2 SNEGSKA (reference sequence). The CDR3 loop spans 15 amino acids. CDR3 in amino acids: CSALPLGRGNQPQHF.

The CDR3 is CSVKGTRGHNEQFF. V and J are TRBV29-1 and TRBJ2-1; lacking DNA, the TRBD1 call made by TCRdb goes unchecked. The CDR3 is 14 residues long. Germline V lookup: CDR1 SQVTM, CDR2 ANQGSEA.

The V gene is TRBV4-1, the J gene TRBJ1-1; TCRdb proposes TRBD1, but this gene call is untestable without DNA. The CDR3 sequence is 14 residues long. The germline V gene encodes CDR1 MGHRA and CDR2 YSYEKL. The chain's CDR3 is CASSQYALGQEAFF.

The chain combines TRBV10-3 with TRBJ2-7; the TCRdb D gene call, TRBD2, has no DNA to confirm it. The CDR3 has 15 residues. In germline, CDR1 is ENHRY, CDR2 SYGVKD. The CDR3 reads CATSLAGGRTYEQYF.

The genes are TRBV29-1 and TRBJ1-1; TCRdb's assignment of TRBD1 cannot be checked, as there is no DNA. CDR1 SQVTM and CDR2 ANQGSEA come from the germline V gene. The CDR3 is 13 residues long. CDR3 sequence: CSVWTGSGTEAFF.

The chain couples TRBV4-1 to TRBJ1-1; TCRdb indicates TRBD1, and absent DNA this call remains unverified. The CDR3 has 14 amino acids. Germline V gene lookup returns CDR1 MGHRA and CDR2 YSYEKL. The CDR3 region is CASSQDTGRGEAFF.

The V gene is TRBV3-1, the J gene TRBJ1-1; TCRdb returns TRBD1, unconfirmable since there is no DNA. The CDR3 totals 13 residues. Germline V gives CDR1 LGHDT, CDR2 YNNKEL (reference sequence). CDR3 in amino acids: CASSTTGRTEAFF.

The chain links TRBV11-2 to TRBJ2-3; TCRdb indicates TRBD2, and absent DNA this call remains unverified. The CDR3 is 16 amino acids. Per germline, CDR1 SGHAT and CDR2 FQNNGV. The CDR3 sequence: CASSLWTSGAQNTQYF. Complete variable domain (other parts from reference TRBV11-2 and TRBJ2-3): EAGVAQSPRYKIIEKRQSVAFWCNPISGHATLYWYQQILGQGPKLLIQFQNNGVVDDSQLPKDRFSAERLKGVDSTLKIQPAKLEDSAVYLCASSLWTSGAQNTQYFGPGTRLTVL.

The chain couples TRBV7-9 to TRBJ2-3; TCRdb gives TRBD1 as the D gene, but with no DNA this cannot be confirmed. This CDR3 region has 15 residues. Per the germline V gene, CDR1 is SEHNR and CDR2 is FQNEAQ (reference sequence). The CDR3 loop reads CASSGTGTGDDTQYF.

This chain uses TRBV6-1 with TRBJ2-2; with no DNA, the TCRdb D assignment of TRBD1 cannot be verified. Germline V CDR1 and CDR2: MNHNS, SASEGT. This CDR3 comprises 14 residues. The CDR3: CASSSGGGAGELFF.

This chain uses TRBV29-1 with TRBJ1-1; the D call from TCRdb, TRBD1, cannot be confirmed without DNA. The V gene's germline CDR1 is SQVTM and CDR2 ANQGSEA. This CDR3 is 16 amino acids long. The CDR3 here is CSVVPGQGIRDTEAFF. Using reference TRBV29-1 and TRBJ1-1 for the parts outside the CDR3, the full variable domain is SAVISQKPSRDICQRGTSLTIQCQVDSQVTMMFWYRQQPGQSLTLIATANQGSEATYESGFVIDKFPISRPNLTFSTLTVSNMSPEDSSIYLCSVVPGQGIRDTEAFFGQGTRLTVV.

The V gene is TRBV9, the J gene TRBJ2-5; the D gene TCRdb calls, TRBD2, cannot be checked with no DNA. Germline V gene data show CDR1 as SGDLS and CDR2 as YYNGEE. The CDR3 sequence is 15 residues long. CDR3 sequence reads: CASSVAGGPRETQYF.

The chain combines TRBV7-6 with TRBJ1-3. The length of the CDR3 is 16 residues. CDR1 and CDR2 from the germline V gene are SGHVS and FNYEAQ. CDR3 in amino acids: CASSLGRSFSGNTIYF.

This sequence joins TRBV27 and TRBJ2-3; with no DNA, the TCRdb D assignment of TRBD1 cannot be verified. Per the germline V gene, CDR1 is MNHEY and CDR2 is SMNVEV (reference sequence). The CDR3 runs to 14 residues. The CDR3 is CASTRGRVTDTQYF.

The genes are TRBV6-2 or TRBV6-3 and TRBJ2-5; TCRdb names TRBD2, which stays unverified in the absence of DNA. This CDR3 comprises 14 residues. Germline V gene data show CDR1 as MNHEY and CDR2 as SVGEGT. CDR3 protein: CASSLRTTQETQYF.

The CDR3 reads CASKGTYYGYTF. The chain is built from TRBV19 and TRBJ1-2. Looked up from germline, CDR1 is LNHDA and CDR2 is SQIVND (reference sequence). The CDR3 has 12 residues.

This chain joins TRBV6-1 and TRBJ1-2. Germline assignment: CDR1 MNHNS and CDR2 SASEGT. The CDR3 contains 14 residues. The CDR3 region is CASTERRTNYGYTF.

The CDR3: CSARTTGPRNEQFF. The chain combines TRBV20-1 with TRBJ2-1; the D gene TCRdb calls, TRBD1, cannot be checked with no DNA. The CDR3 runs 14 residues. Germline V CDR1 and CDR2: DFQATT, SNEGSKA (reference sequence).

The CDR3: CASSLGSATSGNEQFF. V is TRBV11-3 and J is TRBJ2-1; as DNA is missing, the TRBD2 call by TCRdb cannot be tested. There are 16 residues in the CDR3. Germline V gene sequence: CDR1 SGHNT, CDR2 YENEEA.

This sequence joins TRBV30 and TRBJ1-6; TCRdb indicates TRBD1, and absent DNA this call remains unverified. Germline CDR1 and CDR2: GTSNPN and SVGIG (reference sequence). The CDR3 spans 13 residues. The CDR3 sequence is CAWSATQGLPLHF.